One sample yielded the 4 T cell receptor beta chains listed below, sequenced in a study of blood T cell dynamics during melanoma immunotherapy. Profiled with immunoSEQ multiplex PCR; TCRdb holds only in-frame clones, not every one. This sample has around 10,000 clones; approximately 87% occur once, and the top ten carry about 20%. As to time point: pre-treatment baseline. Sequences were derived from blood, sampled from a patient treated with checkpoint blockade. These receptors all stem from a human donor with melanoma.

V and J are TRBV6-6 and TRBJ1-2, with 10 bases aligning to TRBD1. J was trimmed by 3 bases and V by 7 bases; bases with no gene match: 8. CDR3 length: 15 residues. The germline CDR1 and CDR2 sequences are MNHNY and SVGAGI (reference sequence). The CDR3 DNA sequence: TGTGCCAGCACCCTCCGGGACAGGGGAGACTATGGCTACACCTTC. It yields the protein CASTLRDRGDYGYTF.

The CDR3 DNA is TGTGCCAGCAGTTCCCTCCTCGGACAGGGCGTTAACTATGGCTACACCTTC. Protein sequence: CASSSLLGQGVNYGYTF. The rearrangement links TRBV28 to TRBJ1-2, with 8 bases fitting TRBD1. The V gene's germline CDR1 is MDHEN and CDR2 SYDVKM. The CDR3 is made up of 17 amino acids. Trimming cost V 4 bases and J 1 base; bases outside gene matches: 11.

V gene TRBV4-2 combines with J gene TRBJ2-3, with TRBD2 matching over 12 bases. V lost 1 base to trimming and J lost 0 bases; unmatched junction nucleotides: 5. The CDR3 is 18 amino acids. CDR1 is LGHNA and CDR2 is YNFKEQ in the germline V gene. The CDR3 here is CASSQVLAGGRSTDTQYF. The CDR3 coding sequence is TGTGCCAGCAGCCAAGTTCTAGCGGGGGGGCGAAGCACAGATACGCAGTATTTT.

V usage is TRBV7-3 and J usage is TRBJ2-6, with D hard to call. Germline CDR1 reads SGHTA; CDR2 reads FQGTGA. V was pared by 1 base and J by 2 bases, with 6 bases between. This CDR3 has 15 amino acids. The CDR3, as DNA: TGTGCCAGCAGCTTAAGCTCAACTGGGGCCAACGTCCTGACTTTC. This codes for CASSLSSTGANVLTF.